The present TCR beta chain was sequenced within a study of patients and donors after allogeneic stem cell transplantation (dated by TCRdb to 2018 to 2021). Remarks on this clonotype: Its antigen remains undetermined. Base quality data are lacking; no much larger clone is found one base away.

The germline V gene specifies SGHVS as CDR1 and FNYEAQ as CDR2. The CDR3 spans 18 residues, from the cysteine through the phenylalanine. CDR3 DNA is the only sequence kept; it has 54 bases, read in frame from the first base. V sheds 2 bases and J sheds 6 bases, leaving 23 bases between their ends. Library prep was done by RT-PCR. The sequencer listed for this sample is NextSeq 550. TCRdb redid the processing of the public reads, applying fastp at Q25 and MiXCR, and retained in-frame beta chains. Rows are unified per CDR3 protein, each entry keeping the most common DNA and genes. This sample gives about a million distinct CDR3 sequences in total; about 20% of them show up just once. The ten largest clones take up around 6% of the sample.

The receptor comes from a human donor who was either an allogeneic HSCT recipient or a stem cell or donor lymphocyte infusion donor (not recorded which). It is not recorded whose cells these are; they may come from a transplant donor. The chain uses TRBV7-6 and TRBJ2-1, and possibly TRBD1, on 6 matching bases. Sequencing was carried out using blood, either unsorted or a sorted T cell fraction (not recorded which). The nucleotide sequence is given as TGTGCCAGCAGCTTAATCCTGGCCGAGGACTGGGGGCCCAATGAGCAGTTCTTC. This gives the protein CASSLILAEDWGPNEQFF.